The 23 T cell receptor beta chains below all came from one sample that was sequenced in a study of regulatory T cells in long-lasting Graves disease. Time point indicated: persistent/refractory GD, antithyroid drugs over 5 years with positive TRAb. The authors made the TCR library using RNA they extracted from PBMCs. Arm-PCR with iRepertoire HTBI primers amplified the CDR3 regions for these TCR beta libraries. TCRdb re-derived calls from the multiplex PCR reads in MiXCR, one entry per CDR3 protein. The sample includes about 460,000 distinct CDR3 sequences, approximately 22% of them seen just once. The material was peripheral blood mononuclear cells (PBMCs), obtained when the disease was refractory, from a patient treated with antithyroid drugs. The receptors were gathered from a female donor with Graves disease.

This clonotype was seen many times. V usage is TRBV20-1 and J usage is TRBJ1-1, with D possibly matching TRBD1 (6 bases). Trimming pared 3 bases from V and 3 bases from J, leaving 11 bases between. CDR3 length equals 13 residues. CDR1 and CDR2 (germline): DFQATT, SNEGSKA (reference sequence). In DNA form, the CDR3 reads TGCAGTGCTAGTGGGGAGGGGGACACTGAAGCTTTCTTT. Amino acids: CSASGEGDTEAFF.

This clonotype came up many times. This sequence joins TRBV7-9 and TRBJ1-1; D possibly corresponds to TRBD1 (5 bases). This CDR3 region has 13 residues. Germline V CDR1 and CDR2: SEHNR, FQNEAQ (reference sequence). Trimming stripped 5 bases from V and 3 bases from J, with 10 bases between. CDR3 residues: CASSPPRDTEAFF. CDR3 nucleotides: TGTGCCAGCAGCCCCCCCAGGGACACTGAAGCTTTCTTT.

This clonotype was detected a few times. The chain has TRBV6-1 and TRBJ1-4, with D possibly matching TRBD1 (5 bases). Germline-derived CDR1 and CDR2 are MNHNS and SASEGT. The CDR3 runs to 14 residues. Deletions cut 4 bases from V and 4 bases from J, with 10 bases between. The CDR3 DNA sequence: TGTGCCAGCAGTGCGGGACCTGATAATGAAAAACTGTTTTTT. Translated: CASSAGPDNEKLFF.

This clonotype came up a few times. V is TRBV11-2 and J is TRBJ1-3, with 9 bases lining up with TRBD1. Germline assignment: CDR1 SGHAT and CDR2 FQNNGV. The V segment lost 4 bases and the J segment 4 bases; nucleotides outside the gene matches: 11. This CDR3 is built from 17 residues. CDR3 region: CASSSGTGISPGNTIYF. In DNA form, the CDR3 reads TGTGCCAGCAGCTCAGGGACAGGGATCTCTCCGGGAAACACCATATATTTT.

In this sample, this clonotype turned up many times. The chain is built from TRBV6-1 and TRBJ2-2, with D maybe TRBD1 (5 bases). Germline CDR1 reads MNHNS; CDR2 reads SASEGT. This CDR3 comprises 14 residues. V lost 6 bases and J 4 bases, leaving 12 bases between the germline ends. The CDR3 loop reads CASSLTGGTGELFF. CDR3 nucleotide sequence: TGTGCCAGCAGCTTAACAGGCGGCACCGGGGAGCTGTTTTTT.

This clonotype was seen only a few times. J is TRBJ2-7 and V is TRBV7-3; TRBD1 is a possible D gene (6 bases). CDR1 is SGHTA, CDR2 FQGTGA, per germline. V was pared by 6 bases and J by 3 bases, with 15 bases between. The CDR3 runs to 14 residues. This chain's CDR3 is CASRPGQYSYEQYF. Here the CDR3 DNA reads TGTGCCAGCAGGCCCGGACAGTATAGCTACGAGCAGTACTTC.

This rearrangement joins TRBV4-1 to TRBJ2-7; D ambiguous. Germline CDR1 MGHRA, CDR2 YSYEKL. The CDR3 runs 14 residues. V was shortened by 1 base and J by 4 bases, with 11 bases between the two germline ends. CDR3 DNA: TGCGCCAGCAGCCAAGGCCAAGTGGGATACGAGCAGTACTTC. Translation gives CASSQGQVGYEQYF.

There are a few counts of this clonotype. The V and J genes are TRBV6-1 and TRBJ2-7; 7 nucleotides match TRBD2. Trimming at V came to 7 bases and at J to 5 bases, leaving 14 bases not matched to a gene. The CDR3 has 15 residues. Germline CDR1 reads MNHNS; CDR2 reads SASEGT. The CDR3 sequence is CASTSVRGRVHEQYF. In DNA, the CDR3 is TGTGCCAGCACCTCCGTGAGAGGGAGGGTCCACGAGCAGTACTTC.

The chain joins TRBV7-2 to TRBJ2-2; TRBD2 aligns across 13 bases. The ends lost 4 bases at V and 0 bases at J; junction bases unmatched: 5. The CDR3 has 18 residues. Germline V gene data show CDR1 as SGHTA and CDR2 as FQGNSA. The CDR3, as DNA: TGTGCCAGCAGCTCGACTAGCGGGAGGCCTCCGAACACCGGGGAGCTGTTTTTT. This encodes CASSSTSGRPPNTGELFF.

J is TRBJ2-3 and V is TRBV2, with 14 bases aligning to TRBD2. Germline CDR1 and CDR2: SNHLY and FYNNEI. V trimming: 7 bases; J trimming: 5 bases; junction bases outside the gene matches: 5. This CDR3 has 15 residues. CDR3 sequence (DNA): TGTGCCAGCAAGAGACTAGCGGGGGGGGAAGATACGCAGTATTTT. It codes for CASKRLAGGEDTQYF.

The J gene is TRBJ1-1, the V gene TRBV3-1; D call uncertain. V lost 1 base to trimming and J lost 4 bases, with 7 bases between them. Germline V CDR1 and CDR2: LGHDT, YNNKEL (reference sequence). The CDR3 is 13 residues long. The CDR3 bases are TGTGCCAGCAGCCAAGTTTCGGGCACTGAAGCTTTCTTT. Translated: CASSQVSGTEAFF.

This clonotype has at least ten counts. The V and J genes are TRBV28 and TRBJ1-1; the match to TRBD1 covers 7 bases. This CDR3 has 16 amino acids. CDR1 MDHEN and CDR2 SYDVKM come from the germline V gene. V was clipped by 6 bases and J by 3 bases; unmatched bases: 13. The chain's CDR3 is CASRPWATGKYTEAFF. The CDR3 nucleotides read TGTGCCAGCAGACCCTGGGCGACAGGGAAGTACACTGAAGCTTTCTTT.

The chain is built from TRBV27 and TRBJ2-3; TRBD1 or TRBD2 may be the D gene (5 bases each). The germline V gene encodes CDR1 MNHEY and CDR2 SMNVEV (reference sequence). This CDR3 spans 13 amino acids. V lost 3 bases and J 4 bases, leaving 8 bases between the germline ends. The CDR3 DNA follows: TGTGCCAGCAGTTTGGGGGACGCAGATACGCAGTATTTT. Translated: CASSLGDADTQYF.

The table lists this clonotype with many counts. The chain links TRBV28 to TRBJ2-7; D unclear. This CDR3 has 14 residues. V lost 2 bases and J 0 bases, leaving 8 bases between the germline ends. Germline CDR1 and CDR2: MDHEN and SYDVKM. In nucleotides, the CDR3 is TGTGCCAGCAGTTTAGGTAGTTACTCCTACGAGCAGTACTTC. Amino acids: CASSLGSYSYEQYF.

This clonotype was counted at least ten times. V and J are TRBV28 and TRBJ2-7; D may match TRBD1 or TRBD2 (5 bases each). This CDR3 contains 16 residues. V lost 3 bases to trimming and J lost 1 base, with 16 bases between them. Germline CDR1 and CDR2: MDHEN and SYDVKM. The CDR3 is CASSLDSDPGSYEQYF. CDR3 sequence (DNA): TGTGCCAGCAGTTTGGACTCTGACCCAGGGTCCTACGAGCAGTACTTC.

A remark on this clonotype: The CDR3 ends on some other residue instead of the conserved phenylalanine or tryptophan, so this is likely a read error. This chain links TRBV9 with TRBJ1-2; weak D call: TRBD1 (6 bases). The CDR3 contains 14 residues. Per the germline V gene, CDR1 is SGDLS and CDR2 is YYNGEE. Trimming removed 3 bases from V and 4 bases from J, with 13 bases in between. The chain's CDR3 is CASSADRPPYGYTL. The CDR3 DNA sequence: TGTGCCAGCAGCGCTGACAGGCCGCCCTATGGCTACACCCTC.

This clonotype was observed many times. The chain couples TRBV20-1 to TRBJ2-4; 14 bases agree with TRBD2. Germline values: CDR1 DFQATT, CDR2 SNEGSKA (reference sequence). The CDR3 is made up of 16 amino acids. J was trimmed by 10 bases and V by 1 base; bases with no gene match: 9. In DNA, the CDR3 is TGCAGTGCTAGAGTGACTAGCGGGAGGGCCCAGGGTATTCAGTACTTC. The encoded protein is CSARVTSGRAQGIQYF.

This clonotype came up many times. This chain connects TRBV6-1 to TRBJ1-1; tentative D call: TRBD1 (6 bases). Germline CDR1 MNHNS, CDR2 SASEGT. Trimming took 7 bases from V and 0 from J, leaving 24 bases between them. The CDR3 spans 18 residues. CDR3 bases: TGTGCCAGCAAGCCTCTCTTTCGGGGGCCCAGGATGAACACTGAAGCTTTCTTT. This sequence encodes CASKPLFRGPRMNTEAFF.

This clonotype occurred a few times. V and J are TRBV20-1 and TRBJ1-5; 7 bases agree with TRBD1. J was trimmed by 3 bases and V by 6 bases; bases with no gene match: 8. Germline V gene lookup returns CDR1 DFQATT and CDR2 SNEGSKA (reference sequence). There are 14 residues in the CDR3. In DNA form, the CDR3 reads TGCAGTGCCCGTAAGGGGGCTTACAATCAGCCCCAGCATTTT. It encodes CSARKGAYNQPQHF.

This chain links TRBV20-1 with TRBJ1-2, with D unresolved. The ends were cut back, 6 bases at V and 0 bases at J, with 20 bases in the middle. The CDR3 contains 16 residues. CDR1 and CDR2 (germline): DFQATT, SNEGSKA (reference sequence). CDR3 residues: CSAQGLSRWANYGYTF. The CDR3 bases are TGCAGTGCCCAAGGACTTTCCCGGTGGGCTAACTATGGCTACACCTTC.

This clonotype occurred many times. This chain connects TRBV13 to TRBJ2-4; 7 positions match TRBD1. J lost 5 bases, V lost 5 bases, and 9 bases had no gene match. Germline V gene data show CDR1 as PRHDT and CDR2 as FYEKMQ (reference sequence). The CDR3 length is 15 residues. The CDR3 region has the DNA TGTGCCAGCAGCGGATCGCCGGGACAGCAAAACATTCAGTACTTC. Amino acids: CASSGSPGQQNIQYF.

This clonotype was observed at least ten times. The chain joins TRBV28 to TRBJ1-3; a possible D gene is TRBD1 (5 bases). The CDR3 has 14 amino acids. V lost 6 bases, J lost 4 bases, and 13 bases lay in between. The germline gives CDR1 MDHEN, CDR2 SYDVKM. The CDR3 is CASRQTEAGNTIYF. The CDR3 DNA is TGTGCCAGCAGGCAGACAGAGGCGGGAAACACCATATATTTT.

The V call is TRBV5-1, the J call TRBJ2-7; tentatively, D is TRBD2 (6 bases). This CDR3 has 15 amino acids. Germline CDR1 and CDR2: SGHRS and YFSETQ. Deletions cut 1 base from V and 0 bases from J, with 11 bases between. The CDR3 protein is CASSLFGSTSYEQYF. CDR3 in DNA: TGCGCCAGCAGCTTGTTCGGGAGTACCTCCTACGAGCAGTACTTC.